This T cell receptor beta chain originates from a study of cytomegalovirus exposure and HLA in healthy donors. Study-wide points: Most TCR sequences were rare, but some public TCRs occurred in many donors.

With 60 Vbeta and 13 Jbeta primers, the PCR was carried out. As originally analysed: A later analysis counted roughly 74 million unique TCR beta chains, 10 million to 12 million shared. Profiled with immunoSEQ multiplex PCR; TCRdb holds only in-frame clones, not every one. Clone size and the V and J calls come from that table; the DNA yielded D and trimming. Of some 100,000 clones listed, 74% were seen once; the top ten hold under 14%. CDR1 is SGHRS and CDR2 is YFSETQ in the germline V gene. The CDR3 is 15 residues long. V dropped 6 bases and J dropped 0; count of bases not matched to a gene: 3. About this clone: Its specificity is not known.

Sequencing was done on a sample of PBMCs. The rearrangement links TRBV5-1 to TRBJ2-7; 13 bases are a match to TRBD2. This sequence was found in a woman between 45 and 65 years old in good health and CMV-seropositive. The CDR3 region has the DNA TGCGCCAGCACCGGACTAGCGGGGGACTCCTACGAGCAGTACTTC. Amino acids: CASTGLAGDSYEQYF.